The 2 T cell receptor beta chains given below trace back to one sample, sequenced in a study of CD8 T cells in Susac syndrome. When the RNA was reverse transcribed, random hexamers were used with an input of roughly 0.5 to 1 ug. TCRdb re-analysed the immunoSEQ multiplex PCR reads in MiXCR, keeping a single row per CDR3 protein. The table has about 150,000 distinct CDR3 sequences, roughly 95% seen once. Sequences were obtained from CD8+ T cells from PBMCs. Receptors were obtained from a human donor with multiple sclerosis.

The V call is TRBV9, the J call TRBJ2-5; the D gene could be TRBD1 or TRBD2 (5 bases each). The CDR3 length is 14 residues. V was trimmed by 3 bases and J by 2 bases, leaving 11 bases between them. Looked up from germline, CDR1 is SGDLS and CDR2 is YYNGEE. The CDR3 DNA follows: TGTGCCAGCAGCGCGGGGACCGGGCAAGAGACCCAGTACTTC. Protein: CASSAGTGQETQYF.

The CDR3 DNA follows: TGTGCCTGGAGTGGTTCGGGGATGAACACTGAAGCTTTCTTT. It yields the protein CAWSGSGMNTEAFF. This chain joins TRBV30 and TRBJ1-1; no reliable D call. The CDR3 runs 14 residues. The V gene lost 1 base and the J gene lost 0 bases, with 9 bases spanning the gap. Germline loops: CDR1 GTSNPN, CDR2 SVGIG (reference sequence).